Included here is one T cell receptor beta chain sequence, with context. TCRdb's copy holds only in-frame clones and misses some; the assay was immunoSEQ multiplex PCR. The sample consists of 130,000 to 150,000 clones, approximately 87% of them appearing once. The data stem from a study of blood T cell repertoires in COVID-19. On the study more broadly: COVID-19 samples collected from the United States, Italy and Spain covered acute and convalescent phases. Nucleic acid was either cDNA or gDNA, and it came from T cells, B-cell-depleted T cells, or PBMCs.

What was sequenced was peripheral blood. The clonotype comes from a woman aged 50 to 60 with active or convalescent COVID-19.

The CDR3 here is CASSPRGLAGNTDTQYF. CDR3 nucleotide sequence: TGTGCCAGCAGCCCGAGGGGACTAGCGGGGAACACAGATACGCAGTATTTT. The chain joins TRBV7-3 to TRBJ2-3, with TRBD2 identical over 13 bases. V was pared by 5 bases and J by 2 bases, with 7 bases of the junction left unmatched. The CDR3 is 17 amino acids. CDR1 is SGHTA and CDR2 is FQGTGA in the germline V gene.